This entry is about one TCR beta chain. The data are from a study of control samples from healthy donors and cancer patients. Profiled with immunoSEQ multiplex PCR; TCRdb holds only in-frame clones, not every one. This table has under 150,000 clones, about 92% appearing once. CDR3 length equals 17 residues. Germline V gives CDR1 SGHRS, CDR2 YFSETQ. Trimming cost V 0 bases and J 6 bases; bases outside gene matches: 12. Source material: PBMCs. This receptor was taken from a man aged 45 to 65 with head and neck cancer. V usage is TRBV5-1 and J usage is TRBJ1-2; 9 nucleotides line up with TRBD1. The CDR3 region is CASSLGPIDRGNDGYTF. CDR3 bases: TGCGCCAGCAGCTTGGGCCCAATCGACAGGGGGAACGATGGCTACACCTTC.